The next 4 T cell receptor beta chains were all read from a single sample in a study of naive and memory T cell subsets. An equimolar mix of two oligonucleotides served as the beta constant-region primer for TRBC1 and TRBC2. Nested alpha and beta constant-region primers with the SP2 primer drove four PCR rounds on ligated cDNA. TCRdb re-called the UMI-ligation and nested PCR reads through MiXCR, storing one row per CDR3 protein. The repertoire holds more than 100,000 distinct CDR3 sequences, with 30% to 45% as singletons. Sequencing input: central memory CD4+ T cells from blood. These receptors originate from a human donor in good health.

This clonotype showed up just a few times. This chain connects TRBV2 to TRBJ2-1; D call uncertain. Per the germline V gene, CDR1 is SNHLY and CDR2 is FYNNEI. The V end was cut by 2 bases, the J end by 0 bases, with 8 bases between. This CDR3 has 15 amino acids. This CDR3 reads CASSEFGNSYNEQFF. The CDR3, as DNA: TGTGCCAGCAGTGAATTTGGAAACTCCTACAATGAGCAGTTCTTC.

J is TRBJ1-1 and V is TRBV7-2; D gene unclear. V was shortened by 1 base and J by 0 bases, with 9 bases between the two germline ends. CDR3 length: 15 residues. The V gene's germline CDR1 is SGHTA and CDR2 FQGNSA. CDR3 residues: CASSLGLQMNTEAFF. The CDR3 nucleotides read TGTGCCAGCAGCTTAGGATTACAAATGAACACTGAAGCTTTCTTT.

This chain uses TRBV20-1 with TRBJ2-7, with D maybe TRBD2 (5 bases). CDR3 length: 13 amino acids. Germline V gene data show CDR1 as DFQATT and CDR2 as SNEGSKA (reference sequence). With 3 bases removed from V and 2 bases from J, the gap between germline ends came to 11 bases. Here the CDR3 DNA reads TGCAGTGCTAGTGTCGGGGTGCCCTACGAGCAGTACTTC. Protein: CSASVGVPYEQYF.

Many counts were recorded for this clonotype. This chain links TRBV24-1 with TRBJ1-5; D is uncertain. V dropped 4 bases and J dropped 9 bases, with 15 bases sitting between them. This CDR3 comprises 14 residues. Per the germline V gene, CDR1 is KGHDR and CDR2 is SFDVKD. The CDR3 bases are TGTGCCACCAGTGAGGGCTCGGGAATTGGGCCCCAGCATTTT. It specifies CATSEGSGIGPQHF.